This T cell receptor (beta chain) was sequenced for a study of blood T cells in healthy people across ages. Looking at the study overall: With template switching, about one barcoded beta molecule was captured per two T cells.

On this clonotype itself: Antigen: not known.

Each sample yielded at least 5 micrograms of PBMC total RNA. A second PCR of about 6 to 11 cycles used a sample-barcoded 5' primer and a J-beta primer mix. Each TCR beta cDNA got a 12-nucleotide random molecular identifier. TCRdb reprocessed the 5' RACE reads via MiXCR and lists one record per CDR3 protein. The sample shows more than 800,000 distinct CDR3 sequences, 29% of them seen only once. Findings and caveats of the study: Fewer expanded clones and more diversity marked long-lived versus aged donors.

The CDR3 is 17 residues long. Germline CDR1 MGHDK, CDR2 SYGVNS. Trimming left V 3 bases short and J 6 bases short, with 22 bases between. J is TRBJ2-3 and V is TRBV25-1, with D perhaps being TRBD1 or TRBD2 (5 bases each). The source is a woman older than 75 in good health. The specimen was blood. The CDR3 reads CASSDSSWGFGSDTQYF. The CDR3 nucleotides read TGTGCCAGCAGTGACTCCAGCTGGGGGTTCGGGTCTGATACGCAGTATTTT.